Given below is one T cell receptor beta chain in context. These data originate in a study of Ad26.COV2.S vaccination and SARS-CoV-2 variants. Sequencing used immunoSEQ multiplex PCR; TCRdb keeps in-frame clones, though not all of them. Altogether roughly 390,000 clones are present, less than 90% being singletons, with the ten largest covering 3.5%. Per the germline V gene, CDR1 is SNHLY and CDR2 is FYNNEI. V was pared by 5 bases and J by 3 bases, with 14 bases between. This CDR3 is 14 amino acids long. Treatment here: some 19 received Ad26.COV2.S at low or high dose, single or two shots; roughly five received placebo; per-sample allocation not given. Sampling occurred on day 63 after the first vaccine or placebo injection.

This specimen consisted of peripheral blood, obtained in a trial of Ad26.COV2.S vaccine versus placebo. V is TRBV2 and J is TRBJ2-7; no definite D call. This TCR came from a person aged 18-65 years who received the Ad26.COV2.S COVID-19 vaccine or a placebo. CDR3 sequence (DNA): TGTGCCAGCAGTCATTTCCTCACTATCTACGAGCAGTACTTC. Its protein is CASSHFLTIYEQYF.